This T cell receptor beta chain was identified in a study of T cell changes during pregnancy in multiple sclerosis. TCRdb keeps only in-frame clones here, not all; method: immunoSEQ multiplex PCR. This table has about 68,000 clones, about nine tenths appearing once. The TCR originated in a female donor with multiple sclerosis, enrolled in a pregnancy study. Sequencing used peripheral blood, obtained in the third trimester of pregnancy.

CDR3 sequence reads: CASSPESGGGGTQYF. Written as DNA, the CDR3 is TGTGCCAGCAGCCCCGAGTCAGGGGGCGGTGGTACGCAGTATTTT. The rearrangement uses TRBV7-9 and TRBJ2-3; TRBD1 agrees at 8 bases. CDR1 is SEHNR and CDR2 is FQNEAQ in the germline V gene (reference sequence). The V and J ends lost 5 bases and 8 bases, in that order; junction bases with no gene match: 12. CDR3 length: 15 residues.